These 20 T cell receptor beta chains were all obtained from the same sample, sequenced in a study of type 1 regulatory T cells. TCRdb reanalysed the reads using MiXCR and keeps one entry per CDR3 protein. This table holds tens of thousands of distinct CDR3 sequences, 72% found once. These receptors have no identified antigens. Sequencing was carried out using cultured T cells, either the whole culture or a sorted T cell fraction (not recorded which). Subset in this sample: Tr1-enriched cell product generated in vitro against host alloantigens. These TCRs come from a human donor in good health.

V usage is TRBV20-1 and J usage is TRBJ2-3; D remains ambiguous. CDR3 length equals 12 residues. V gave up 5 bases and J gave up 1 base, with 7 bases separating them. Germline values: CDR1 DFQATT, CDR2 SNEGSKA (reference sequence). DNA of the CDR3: TGCAGTGCTGCACCCCGCACAGATACGCAGTATTTT. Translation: CSAAPRTDTQYF.

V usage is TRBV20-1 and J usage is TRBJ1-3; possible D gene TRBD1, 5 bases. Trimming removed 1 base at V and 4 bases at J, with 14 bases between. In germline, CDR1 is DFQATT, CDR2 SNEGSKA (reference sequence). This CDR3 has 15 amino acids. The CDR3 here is CSARGAGTAGNTIYF. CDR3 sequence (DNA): TGCAGTGCTAGAGGGGCGGGGACGGCCGGAAACACCATATATTTT.

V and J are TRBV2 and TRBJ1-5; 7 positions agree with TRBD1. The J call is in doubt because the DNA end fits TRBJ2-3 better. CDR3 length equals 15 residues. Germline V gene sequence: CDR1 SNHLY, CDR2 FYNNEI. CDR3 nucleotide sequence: TGTGCCAGCAGTGAAAGGGACAGCCACAATCAGCCCCAGTATTTT. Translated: CASSERDSHNQPQYF.

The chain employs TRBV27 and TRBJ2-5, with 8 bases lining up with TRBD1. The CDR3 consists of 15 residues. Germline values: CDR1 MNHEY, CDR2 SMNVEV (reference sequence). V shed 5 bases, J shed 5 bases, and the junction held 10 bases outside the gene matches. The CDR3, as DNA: TGTGCCAGCAGTGTAATGACAGGGGCGTGGGAGACCCAGTACTTC. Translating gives CASSVMTGAWETQYF.

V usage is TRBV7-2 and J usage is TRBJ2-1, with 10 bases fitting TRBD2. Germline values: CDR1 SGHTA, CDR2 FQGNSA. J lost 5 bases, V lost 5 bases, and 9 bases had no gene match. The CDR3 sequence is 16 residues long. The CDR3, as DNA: TGTGCCAGCAGCGCCTCTAGCGGGGGCGTCAACAATGAGCAGTTCTTC. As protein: CASSASSGGVNNEQFF.

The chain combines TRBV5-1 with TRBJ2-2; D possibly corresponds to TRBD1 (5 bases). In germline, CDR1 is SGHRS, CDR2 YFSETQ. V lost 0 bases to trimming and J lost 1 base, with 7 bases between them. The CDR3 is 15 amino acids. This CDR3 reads CASSLGRVNTGELFF. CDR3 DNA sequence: TGCGCCAGCAGCTTGGGCAGGGTGAACACCGGGGAGCTGTTTTTT. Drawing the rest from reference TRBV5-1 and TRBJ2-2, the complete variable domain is KAGVTQTPRYLIKTRGQQVTLSCSPISGHRSVSWYQQTPGQGLQFLFEYFSETQRNKGNFPGRFSGRQFSNSRSEMNVSTLELGDSALYLCASSLGRVNTGELFFGEGSRLTVL.

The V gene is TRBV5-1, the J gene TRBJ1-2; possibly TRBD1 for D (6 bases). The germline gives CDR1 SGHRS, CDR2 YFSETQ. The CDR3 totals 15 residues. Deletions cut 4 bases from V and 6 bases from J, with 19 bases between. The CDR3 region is CASSDQGPNLDGYTF. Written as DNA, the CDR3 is TGCGCCAGCAGCGACCAGGGGCCGAACCTCGATGGCTACACCTTC.

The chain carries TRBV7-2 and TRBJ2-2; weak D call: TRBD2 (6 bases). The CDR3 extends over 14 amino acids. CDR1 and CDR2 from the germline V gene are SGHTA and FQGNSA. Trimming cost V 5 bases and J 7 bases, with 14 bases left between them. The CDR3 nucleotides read TGTGCCAGCAGCCCTGGACTATCGAGCGGGGAGCTGTTTTTT. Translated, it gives CASSPGLSSGELFF.

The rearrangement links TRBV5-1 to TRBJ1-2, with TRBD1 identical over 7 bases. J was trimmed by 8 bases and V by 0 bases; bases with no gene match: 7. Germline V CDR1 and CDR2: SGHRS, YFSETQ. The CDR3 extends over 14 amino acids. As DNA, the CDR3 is TGCGCCAGCAGCTTGGACCGGACAGGAGGGGGCTACACCTTC. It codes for CASSLDRTGGGYTF.

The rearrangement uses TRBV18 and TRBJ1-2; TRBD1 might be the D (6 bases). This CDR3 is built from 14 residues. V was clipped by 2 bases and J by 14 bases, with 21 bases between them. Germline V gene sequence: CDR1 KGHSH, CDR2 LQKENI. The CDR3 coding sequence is TGTGCCAGCTCACCAAAAGAGGAAACAGGGCTTTGGACCTTC. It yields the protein CASSPKEETGLWTF.

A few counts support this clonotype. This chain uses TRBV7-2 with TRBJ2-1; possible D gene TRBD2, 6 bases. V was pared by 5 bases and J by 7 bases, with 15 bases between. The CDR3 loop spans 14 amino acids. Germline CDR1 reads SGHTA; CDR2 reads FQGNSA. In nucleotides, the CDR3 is TGTGCCAGCAGCCCGGGCGGGACCGCGAATGAGCAGTTCTTC. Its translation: CASSPGGTANEQFF.

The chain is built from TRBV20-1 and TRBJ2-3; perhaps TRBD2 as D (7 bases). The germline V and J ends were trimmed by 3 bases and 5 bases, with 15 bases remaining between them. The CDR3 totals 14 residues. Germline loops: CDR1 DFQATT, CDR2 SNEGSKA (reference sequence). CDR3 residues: CSARGGGPKDTQYF. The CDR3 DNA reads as TGCAGTGCTAGGGGGGGGGGGCCAAAAGATACGCAGTATTTT.

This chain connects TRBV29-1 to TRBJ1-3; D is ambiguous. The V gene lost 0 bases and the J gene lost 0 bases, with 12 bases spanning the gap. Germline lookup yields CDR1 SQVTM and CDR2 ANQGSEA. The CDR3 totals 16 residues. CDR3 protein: CSVEEGWLNSGNTIYF. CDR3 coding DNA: TGCAGCGTTGAAGAGGGATGGCTAAACTCTGGAAACACCATATATTTT. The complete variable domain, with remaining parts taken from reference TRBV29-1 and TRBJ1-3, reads SAVISQKPSRDICQRGTSLTIQCQVDSQVTMMFWYRQQPGQSLTLIATANQGSEATYESGFVIDKFPISRPNLTFSTLTVSNMSPEDSSIYLCSVEEGWLNSGNTIYFGEGSWLTVV.

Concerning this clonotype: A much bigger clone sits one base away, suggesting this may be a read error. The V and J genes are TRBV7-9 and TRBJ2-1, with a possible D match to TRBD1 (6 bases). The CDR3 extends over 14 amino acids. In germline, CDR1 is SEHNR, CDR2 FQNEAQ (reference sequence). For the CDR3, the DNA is TGTGTCAGCAGCCTCCGGACAGTCAGCAATGAGCAGTTCTTC. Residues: CVSSLRTVSNEQFF.

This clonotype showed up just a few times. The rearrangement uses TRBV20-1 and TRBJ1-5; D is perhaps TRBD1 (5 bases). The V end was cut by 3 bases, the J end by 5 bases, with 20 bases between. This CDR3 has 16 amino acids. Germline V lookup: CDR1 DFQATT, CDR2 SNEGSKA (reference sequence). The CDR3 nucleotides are TGCAGTGCTAGGGCGCTTGGCCAGGGATATGATCAGCCCCAGCATTTT. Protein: CSARALGQGYDQPQHF.

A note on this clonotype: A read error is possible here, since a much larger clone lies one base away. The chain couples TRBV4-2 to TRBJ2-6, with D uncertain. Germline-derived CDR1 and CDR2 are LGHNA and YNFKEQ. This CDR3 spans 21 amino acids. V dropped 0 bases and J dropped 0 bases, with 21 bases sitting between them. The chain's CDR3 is CASSQDRLSGPFFSGANVLTF. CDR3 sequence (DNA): TGTGCCAGCAGCCAAGATAGGCTGAGTGGCCCGTTTTTCTCTGGGGCCAACGTCCTGACTTTC.

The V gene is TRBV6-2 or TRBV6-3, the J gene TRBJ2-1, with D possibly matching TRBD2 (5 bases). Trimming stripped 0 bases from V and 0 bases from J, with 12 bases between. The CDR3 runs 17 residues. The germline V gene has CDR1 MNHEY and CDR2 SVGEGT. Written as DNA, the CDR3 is TGTGCCAGCAGTTACTCGCGAGCGGTTATCTCCTACAATGAGCAGTTCTTC. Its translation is CASSYSRAVISYNEQFF.

The CDR3 DNA follows: TGCAGCGTTTCACAGGTGAACACTGAAGCTTTCTTT. Protein sequence: CSVSQVNTEAFF. The chain joins TRBV29-1 to TRBJ1-1; D might be TRBD1 (5 bases). CDR3 length equals 12 residues. Germline assignment: CDR1 SQVTM and CDR2 ANQGSEA. Deletions cut 5 bases from V and 0 bases from J, with 7 bases between. Full variable domain (outside the CDR3, taken from reference TRBV29-1 and TRBJ1-1): SAVISQKPSRDICQRGTSLTIQCQVDSQVTMMFWYRQQPGQSLTLIATANQGSEATYESGFVIDKFPISRPNLTFSTLTVSNMSPEDSSIYLCSVSQVNTEAFFGQGTRLTVV.

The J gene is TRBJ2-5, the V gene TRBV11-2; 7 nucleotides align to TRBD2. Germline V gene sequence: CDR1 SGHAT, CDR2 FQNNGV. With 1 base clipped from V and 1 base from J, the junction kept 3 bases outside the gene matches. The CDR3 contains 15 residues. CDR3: CASSLARGFQETQYF. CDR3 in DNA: TGTGCCAGCAGCTTAGCGCGGGGGTTCCAAGAGACCCAGTACTTC.

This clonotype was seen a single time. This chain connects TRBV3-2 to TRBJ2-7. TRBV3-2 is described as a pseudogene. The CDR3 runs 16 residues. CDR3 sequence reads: CASSQDWWSYPYEQYF. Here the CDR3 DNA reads TGTGCCAGCAGCCAAGATTGGTGGAGCTATCCTTACGAGCAGTACTTC.